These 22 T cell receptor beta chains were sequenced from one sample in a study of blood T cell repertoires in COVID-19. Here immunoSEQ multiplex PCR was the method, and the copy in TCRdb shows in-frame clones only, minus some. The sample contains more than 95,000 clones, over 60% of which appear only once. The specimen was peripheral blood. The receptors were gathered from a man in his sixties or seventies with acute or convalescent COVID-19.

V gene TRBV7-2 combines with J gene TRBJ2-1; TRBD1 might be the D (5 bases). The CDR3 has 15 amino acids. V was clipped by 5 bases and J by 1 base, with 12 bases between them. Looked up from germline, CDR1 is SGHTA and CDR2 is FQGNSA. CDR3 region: CASSLNRQSYNEQFF. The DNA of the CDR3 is TGTGCCAGCAGCCTTAATCGACAGTCCTACAATGAGCAGTTCTTC.

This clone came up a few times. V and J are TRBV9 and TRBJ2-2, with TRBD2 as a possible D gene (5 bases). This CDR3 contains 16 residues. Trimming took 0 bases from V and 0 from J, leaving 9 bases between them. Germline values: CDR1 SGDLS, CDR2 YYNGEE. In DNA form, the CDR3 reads TGTGCCAGCAGCGTAGAGGCGGGTCCGAACACCGGGGAGCTGTTTTTT. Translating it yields CASSVEAGPNTGELFF. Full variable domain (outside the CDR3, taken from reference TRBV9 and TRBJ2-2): DSGVTQTPKHLITATGQRVTLRCSPRSGDLSVYWYQQSLDQGLQFLIQYYNGEERAKGNILERFSAQQFPDLHSELNLSSLELGDSALYFCASSVEAGPNTGELFFGEGSRLTVL.

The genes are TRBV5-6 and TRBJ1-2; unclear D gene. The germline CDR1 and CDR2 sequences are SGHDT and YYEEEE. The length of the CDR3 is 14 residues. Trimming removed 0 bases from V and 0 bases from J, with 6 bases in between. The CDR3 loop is CASSLVETNYGYTF. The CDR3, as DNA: TGTGCCAGCAGCTTGGTAGAAACTAACTATGGCTACACCTTC.

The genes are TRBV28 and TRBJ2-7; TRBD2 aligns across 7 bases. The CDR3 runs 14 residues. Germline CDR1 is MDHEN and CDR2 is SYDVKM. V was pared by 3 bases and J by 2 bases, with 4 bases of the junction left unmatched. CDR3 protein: CASSFPGGAYEQYF. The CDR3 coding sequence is TGTGCCAGCAGTTTCCCGGGGGGAGCCTACGAGCAGTACTTC. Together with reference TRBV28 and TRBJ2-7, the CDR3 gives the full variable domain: DVKVTQSSRYLVKRTGEKVFLECVQDMDHENMFWYRQDPGLGLRLIYFSYDVKMKEKGDIPEGYSVSREKKERFSLILESASTNQTSMYLCASSFPGGAYEQYFGPGTRLTVT.

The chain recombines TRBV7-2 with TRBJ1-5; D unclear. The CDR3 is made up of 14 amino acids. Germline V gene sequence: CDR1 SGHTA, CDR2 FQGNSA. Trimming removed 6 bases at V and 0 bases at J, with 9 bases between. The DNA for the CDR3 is TGTGCCAGCAGTTTAAGCGTTAGCAATCAGCCCCAGCATTTT. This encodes CASSLSVSNQPQHF.

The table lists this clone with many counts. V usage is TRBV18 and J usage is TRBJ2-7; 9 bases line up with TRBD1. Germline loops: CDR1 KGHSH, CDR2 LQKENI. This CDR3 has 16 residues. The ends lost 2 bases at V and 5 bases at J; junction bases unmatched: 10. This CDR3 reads CASSPFGTGLQNEQYF. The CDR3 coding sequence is TGTGCCAGCTCACCATTCGGGACAGGGCTCCAGAACGAGCAGTACTTC.

The CDR3 reads CAWRGANSPLHF. DNA for the CDR3: TGTGCCTGGAGGGGGGCGAATTCACCCCTCCACTTT. The chain recombines TRBV30 with TRBJ1-6, with TRBD1 as a possible D gene (6 bases). This CDR3 spans 12 amino acids. The ends were cut back, 3 bases at V and 7 bases at J, with 7 bases in the middle. The germline V gene has CDR1 GTSNPN and CDR2 SVGIG (reference sequence).

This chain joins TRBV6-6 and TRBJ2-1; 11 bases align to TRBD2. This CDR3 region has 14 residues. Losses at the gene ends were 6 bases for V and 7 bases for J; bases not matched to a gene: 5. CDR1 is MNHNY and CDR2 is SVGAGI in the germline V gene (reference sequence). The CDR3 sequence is CASRLAGVGNEQFF. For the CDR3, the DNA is TGTGCCAGCAGACTAGCGGGGGTCGGGAATGAGCAGTTCTTC.

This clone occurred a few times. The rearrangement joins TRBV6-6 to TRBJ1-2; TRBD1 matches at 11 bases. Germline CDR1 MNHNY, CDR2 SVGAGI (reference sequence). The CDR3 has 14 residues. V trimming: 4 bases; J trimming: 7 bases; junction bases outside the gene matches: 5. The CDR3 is CASSLDRGPGGYTF. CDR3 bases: TGTGCCAGCAGTTTGGACAGGGGGCCCGGTGGCTACACCTTC.

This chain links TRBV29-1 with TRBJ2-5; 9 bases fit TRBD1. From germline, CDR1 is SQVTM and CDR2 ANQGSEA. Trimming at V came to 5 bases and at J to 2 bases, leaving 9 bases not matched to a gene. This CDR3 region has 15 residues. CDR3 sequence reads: CSVIVGTGWQETQYF. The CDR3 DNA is TGCAGCGTTATTGTGGGGACAGGGTGGCAAGAGACCCAGTACTTC.

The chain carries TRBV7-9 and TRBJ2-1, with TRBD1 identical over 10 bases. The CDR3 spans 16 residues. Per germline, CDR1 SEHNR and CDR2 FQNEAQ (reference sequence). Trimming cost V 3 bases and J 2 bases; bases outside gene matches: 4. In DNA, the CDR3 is TGTGCCAGCAGCTTTTCGGACAGGGGGACCTACAATGAGCAGTTCTTC. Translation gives CASSFSDRGTYNEQFF.

The CDR3 DNA reads as TGTGCCAGTAGCCAATACACAGGGGGCCAGGGTCAGCCCCAGCATTTT. This gives the protein CASSQYTGGQGQPQHF. V is TRBV19 and J is TRBJ1-5, with 9 positions matching TRBD1. Per the germline V gene, CDR1 is LNHDA and CDR2 is SQIVND (reference sequence). The CDR3 runs 16 residues. The trim removed 6 bases at V and 6 bases at J, leaving 12 bases unmatched.

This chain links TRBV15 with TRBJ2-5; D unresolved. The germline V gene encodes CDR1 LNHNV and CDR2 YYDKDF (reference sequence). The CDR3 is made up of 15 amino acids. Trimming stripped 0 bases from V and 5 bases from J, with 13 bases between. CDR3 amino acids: CATSRDQKVGETQYF. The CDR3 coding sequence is TGTGCCACCAGCAGAGATCAAAAGGTGGGCGAGACCCAGTACTTC.

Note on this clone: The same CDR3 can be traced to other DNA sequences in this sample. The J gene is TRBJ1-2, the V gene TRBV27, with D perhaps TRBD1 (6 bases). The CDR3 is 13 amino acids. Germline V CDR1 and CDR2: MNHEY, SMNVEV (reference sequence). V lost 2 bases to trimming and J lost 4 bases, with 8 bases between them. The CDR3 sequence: CASSLTGSYGYTF. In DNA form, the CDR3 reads TGTGCCAGCAGTTTAACAGGGAGCTATGGCTACACCTTC.

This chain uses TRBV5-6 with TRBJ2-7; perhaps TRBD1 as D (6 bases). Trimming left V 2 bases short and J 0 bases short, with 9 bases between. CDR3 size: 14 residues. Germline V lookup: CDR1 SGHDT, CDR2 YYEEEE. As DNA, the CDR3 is TGTGCCAGCAGCTTTGACAGGATCTCCTACGAGCAGTACTTC. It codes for CASSFDRISYEQYF.

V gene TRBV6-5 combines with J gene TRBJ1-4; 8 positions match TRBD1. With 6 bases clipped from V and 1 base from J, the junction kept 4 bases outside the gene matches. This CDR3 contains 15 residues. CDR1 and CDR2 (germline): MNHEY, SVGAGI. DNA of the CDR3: TGTGCCAGCAGGAGACAGGGGAGAACTAATGAAAAACTGTTTTTT. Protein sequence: CASRRQGRTNEKLFF.

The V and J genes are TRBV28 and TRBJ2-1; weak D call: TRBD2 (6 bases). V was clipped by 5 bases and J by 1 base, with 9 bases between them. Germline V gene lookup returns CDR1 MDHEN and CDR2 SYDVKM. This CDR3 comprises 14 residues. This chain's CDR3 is CASSTGLSYNEQFF. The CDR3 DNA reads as TGTGCCAGCAGTACGGGACTTTCCTACAATGAGCAGTTCTTC.

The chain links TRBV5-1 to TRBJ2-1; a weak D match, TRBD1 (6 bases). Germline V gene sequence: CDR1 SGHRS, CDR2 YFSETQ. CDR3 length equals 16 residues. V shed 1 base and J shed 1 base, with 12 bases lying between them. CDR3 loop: CASSLKSGVSYNEQFF. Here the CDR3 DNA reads TGCGCCAGCAGCTTGAAGTCAGGGGTTTCCTACAATGAGCAGTTCTTC.

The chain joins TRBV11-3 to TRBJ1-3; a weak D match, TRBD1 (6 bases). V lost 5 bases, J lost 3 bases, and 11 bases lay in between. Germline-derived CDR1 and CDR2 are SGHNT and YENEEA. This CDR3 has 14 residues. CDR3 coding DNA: TGTGCCAGCAGCACACAGGGTTATGGAAACACCATATATTTT. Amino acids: CASSTQGYGNTIYF.

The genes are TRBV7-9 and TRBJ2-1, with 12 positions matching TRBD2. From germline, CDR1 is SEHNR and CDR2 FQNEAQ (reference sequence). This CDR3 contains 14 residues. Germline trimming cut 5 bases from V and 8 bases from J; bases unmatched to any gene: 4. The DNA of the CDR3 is TGTGCCAGCAGCCGTCGACTAGCGGGAGATGAGCAGTTCTTC. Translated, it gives CASSRRLAGDEQFF.

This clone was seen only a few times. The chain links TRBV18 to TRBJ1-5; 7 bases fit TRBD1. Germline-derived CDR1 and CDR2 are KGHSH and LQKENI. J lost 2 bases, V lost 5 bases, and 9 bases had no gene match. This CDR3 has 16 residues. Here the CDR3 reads CASSSVTGAGNQPQHF. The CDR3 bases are TGTGCCAGCTCATCGGTTACAGGGGCGGGCAATCAGCCCCAGCATTTT. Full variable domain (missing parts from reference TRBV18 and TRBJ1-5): NAGVMQNPRHLVRRRGQEARLRCSPMKGHSHVYWYRQLPEEGLKFMVYLQKENIIDESGMPKERFSAEFPKEGPSILRIQQVVRGDSAAYFCASSSVTGAGNQPQHFGDGTRLSIL.

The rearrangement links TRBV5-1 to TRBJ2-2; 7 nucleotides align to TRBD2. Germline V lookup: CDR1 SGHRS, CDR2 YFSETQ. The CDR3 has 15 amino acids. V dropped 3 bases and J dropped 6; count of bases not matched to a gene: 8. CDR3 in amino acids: CASSSQTSPSGELFF. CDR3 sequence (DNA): TGCGCCAGCAGCTCCCAGACTAGCCCTTCCGGGGAGCTGTTTTTT.